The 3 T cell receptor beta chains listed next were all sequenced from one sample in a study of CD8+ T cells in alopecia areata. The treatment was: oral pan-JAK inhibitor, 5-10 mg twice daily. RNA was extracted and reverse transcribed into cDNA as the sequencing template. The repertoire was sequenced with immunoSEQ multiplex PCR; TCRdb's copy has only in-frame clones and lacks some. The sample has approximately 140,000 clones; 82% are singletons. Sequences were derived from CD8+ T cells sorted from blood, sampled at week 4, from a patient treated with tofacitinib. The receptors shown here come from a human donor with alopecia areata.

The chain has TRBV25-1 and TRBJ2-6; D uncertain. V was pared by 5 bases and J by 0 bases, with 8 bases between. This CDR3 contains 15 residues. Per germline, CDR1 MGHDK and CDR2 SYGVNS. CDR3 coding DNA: TGTGCCAGCAGTCCCCGGCACTCTGGGGCCAACGTCCTGACTTTC. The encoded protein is CASSPRHSGANVLTF.

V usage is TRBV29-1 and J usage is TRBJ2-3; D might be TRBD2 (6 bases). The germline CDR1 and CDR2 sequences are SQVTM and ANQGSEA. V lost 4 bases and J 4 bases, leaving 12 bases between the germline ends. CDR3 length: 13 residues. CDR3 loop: CSVVAGLADTQYF. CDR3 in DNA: TGCAGCGTTGTTGCGGGGTTAGCAGATACGCAGTATTTT.

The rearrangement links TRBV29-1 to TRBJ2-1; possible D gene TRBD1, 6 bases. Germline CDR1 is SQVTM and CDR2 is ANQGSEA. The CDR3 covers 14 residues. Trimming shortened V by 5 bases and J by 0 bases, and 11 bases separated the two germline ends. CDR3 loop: CSVSGASSYNEQFF. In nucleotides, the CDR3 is TGCAGCGTTTCAGGGGCTAGCTCCTACAATGAGCAGTTCTTC.